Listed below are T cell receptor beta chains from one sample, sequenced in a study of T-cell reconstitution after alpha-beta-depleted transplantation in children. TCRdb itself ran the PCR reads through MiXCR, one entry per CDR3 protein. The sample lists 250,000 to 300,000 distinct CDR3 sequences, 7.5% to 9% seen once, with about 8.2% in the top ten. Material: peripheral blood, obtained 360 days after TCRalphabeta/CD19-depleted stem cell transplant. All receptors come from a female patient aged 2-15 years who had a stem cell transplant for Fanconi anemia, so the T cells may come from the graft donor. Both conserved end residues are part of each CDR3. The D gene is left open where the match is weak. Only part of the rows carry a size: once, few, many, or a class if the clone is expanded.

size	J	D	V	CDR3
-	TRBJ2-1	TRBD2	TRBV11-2	CASSPRGTSGYYNEQFF
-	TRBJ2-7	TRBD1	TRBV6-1	CASSPDRVWYEQYF
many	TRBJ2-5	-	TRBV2	CASSPGGVGETQYF
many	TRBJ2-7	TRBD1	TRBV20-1	CSARRGQGSSYEQYF
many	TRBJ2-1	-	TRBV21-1	CASSKVGFSLKDSYNEQFF
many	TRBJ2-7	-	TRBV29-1	CSVKDSLYEQYF
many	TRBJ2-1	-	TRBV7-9	CASSLDYNEQFF
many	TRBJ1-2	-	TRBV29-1	CSVVRPTDYGYTF
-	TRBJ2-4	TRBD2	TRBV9	CASSTTPRGALNIQYF
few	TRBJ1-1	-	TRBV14	CASSPVGPAFEAFF
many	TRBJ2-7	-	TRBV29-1	CSVPPYQGIGCEQYF
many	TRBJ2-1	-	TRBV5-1	CASSLWVADNEQFF
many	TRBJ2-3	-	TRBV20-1	CSAPTRTDTQYF
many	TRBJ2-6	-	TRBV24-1	CATSPHIPGANVLTF
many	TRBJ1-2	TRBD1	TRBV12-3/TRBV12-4	CASSSTGGYGYTF
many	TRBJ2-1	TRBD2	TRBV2	CASRPPWSGGNNEQFF
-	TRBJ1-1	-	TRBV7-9	CASSLALGNTEAFF
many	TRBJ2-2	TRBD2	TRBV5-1	CASSLTVFGLVNTGELFF
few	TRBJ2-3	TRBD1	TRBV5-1	CASSLGQGALSTDTQYF
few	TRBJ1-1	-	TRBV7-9	CASSVKAGGTEAFF
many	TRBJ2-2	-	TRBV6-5	CASSYSSGATGELFF
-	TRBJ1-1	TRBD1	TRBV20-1	CSARDRTGGPEAFF
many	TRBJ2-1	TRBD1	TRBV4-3	CASSQVAGRGLATPDNEQFF
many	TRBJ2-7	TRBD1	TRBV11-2	CASSYIGQGTEQYF
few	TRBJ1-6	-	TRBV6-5	CASSYSGLNSPLHF
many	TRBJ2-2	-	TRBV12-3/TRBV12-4	CASSPRGIANTGELFF
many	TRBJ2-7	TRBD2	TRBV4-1	CASSQGASGSYEQYF
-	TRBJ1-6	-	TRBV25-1	CASSELGPNSPLHF
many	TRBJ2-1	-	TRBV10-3	CAIGWLNDNEQFF
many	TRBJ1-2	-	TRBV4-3	CASSRRSVGYGYTF
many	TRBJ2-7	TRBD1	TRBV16	CASSPWDSTEDEQYF
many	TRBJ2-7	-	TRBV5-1	CASSQYRDSSFYEQYF
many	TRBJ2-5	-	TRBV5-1	CASSSAGTRQETQYF
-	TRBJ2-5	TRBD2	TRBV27	CASSLLAGVWETQYF
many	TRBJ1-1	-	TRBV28	CASSFRQYMNTEAFF
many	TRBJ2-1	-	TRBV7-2	CASSFWGDEQFF
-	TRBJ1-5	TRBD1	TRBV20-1	CSAPDRGGSNQPQHF
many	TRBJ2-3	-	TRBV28	CASSFRLSSTDTQYF
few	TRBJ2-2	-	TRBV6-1	CASSRGLDTPHTGELFF
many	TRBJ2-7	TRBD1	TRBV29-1	CSVVGFGTGKYEQYF
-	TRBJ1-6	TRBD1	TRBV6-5	CASGDRRYSPLHF
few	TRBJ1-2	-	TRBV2	CASSVLGNGYTF
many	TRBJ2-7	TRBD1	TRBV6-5	CASSYNTRQGKQYF
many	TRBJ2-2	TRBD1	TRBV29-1	CSVDGQGGPGELFF
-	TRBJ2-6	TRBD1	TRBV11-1	CASSLVQGQGTGANVLTF
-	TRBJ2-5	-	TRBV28	CASSFYKQEETQYF
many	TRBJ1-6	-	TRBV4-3	CASSQESLFIGDSSPLHF
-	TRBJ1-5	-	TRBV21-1	CASSKAQGANQPQHF
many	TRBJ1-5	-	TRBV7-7	CASSLESTRDKYSNQPQHF
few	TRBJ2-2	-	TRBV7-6	CASSSIAGRGSAGELFF
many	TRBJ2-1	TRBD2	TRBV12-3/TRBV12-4	CASRGLAGSPSYNEQFF
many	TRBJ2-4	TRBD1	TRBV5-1	CASSLAQDRVGKNIQYF
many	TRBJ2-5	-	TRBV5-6	CASSLVPRQETQYF
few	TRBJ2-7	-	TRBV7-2	CASSLGGLSATEQYF
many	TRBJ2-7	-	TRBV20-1	CSAVLTRLGYEQYF
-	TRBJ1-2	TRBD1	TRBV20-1	CSASKTGAPNYGYTF
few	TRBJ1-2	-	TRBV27	CASSLSVGPFYGYTF
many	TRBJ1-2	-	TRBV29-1	CSVEDRPYGYTF
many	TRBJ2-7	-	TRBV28	CASSLTGTWNEQYF
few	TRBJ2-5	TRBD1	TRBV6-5	CASIRQGGETQYF